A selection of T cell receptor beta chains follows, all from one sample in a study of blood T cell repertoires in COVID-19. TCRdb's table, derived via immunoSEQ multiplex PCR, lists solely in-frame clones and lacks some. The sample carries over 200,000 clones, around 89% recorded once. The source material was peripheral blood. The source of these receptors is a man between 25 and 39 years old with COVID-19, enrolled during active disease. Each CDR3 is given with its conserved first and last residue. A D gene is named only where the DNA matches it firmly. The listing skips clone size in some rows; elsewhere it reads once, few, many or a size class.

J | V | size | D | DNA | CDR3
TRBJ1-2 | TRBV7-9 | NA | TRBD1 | TGTGCCAGCAGCTTACGGGTTTCGGACAGGGGGCTAAACTATGGCTACACCTTC | CASSLRVSDRGLNYGYTF
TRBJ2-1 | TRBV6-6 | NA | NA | TGTGCCAGCAGTTCCAGGGTTTATGAGCAGTTCTTC | CASSSRVYEQFF
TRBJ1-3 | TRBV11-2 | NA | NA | TGTGCCAGCAGCTTAGTACGCGGAATCTCTGGAAACACCATATATTTT | CASSLVRGISGNTIYF
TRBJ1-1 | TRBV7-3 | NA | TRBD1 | TGTGCCAGCAGCATAACAGGACAGGGGAACACTGAAGCTTTCTTT | CASSITGQGNTEAFF
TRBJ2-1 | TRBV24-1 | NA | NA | TGTGCCACCAGTGGTACAGGGCCGAAGGGGCAGTTCTTC | CATSGTGPKGQFF
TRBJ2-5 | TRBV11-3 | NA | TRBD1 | TGTGCCAGCAGCTCCCGGGACAGTGAGACCCAGTACTTC | CASSSRDSETQYF
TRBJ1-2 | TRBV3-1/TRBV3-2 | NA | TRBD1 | TGTGCCAGCAGCCAAGATCTGGGCAGGGGGAACTATGGCTACACCTTC | CASSQDLGRGNYGYTF
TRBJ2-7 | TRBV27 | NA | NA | TGTGCCAGCAGTTTATCGCGGCTGGCCGAGCAGTACTTC | CASSLSRLAEQYF
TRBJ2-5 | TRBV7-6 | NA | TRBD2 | TGTGCCAGCAGTCGCACTAGCGGGGGGTCAATCGGGGAGACCCAGTACTTC | CASSRTSGGSIGETQYF
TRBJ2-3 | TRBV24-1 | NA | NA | TGTGCCACCGGGGGGAGCACAGATACGCAGTATTTT | CATGGSTDTQYF
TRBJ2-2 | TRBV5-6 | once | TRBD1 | TGTGCCAGCAGCCGCCGGGACAGGGGGGGGTCCGGGGAGCTGTTTTTT | CASSRRDRGGSGELFF
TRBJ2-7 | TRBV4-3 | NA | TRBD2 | TGCGCCAGCAGCCAGTCTAGCGGGACCGAATACGAGCAGTACTTC | CASSQSSGTEYEQYF
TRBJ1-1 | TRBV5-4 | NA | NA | TGTGCCACCGACCGGACACGGAACACTGAAGCTTTCTTT | CATDRTRNTEAFF
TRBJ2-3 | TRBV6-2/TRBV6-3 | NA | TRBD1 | TGTGCCAGCAGTTACGGCGGGACAGGGCCAGATACGCAGTATTTT | CASSYGGTGPDTQYF
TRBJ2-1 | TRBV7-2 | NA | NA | TGTGCCAGCAGCTTAATGCGGGGCACATACAATGAGCAGTTCTTC | CASSLMRGTYNEQFF
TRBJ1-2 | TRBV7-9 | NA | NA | TGTGCCAGCAGCTTCTACAGAGCTAACTATGGCTACACCTTC | CASSFYRANYGYTF
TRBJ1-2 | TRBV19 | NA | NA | TGTGCCAGTAGTATTCGAACAAGCTATGGCTACACCTTC | CASSIRTSYGYTF
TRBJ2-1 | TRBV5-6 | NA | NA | TGTGCCAGCAGCTTGGGACAGTCTAACAATGAGCAGTTCTTC | CASSLGQSNNEQFF
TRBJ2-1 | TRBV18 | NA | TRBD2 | TGTGCCAGCTCACCCCCTAGTTTGACTAGCGGAGGGTACAATGAGCAGTTCTTC | CASSPPSLTSGGYNEQFF
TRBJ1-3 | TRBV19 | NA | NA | TGTGCCAGTAGTATTCCCCTCGGACGGCATTCGGGAGACACCATATATTTT | CASSIPLGRHSGDTIYF
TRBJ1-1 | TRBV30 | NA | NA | TGTGCCTGGAGTGAGGGCAGGGGAAGGGAACGGAACACTGAAGCTTTCTTT | CAWSEGRGRERNTEAFF
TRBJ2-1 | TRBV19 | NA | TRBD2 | TGTGCCAGTACCTCGACTAGCGGGAGATACAATGAGCAGTTCTTC | CASTSTSGRYNEQFF
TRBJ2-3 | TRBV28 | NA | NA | TGTGCCAGCAGTTTGCCGACAGCATCTAGCACAGATACGCAGTATTTT | CASSLPTASSTDTQYF